Listed below are T cell receptor beta chains from one sample, sequenced in a study of T-cell memory formation after mild COVID-19. TCRdb re-called the 5' RACE reads through MiXCR, storing one row per CDR3 protein. The table has under 650,000 distinct CDR3 sequences, approximately 19% seen once. Sequenced sample: PBMCs or a T cell subset sorted from them (not recorded which). The origin of the receptors is an adult woman who had mild COVID-19 (a few samples of this study predate the infection). Cell type and time point are not known. Both conserved end residues are part of each CDR3. Fields, in order: clone size, V gene, D gene, J gene, CDR3 protein, CDR3 DNA. D genes are given only for firm matches. A row's size may be missing; if present it is once, few, many or a size class.

.	TRBV6-5	.	TRBJ1-1	CASSLQYLNTEAFF	TGTGCCAGCAGTTTACAGTATTTGAACACTGAAGCTTTCTTT
few	TRBV24-1	.	TRBJ1-1	CATSAGTSTEAFF	TGTGCCACCTCGGCAGGGACAAGCACTGAAGCTTTCTTT
.	TRBV7-3	.	TRBJ2-1	CASRTTGDEQFF	TGTGCCAGCAGGACCACGGGGGATGAGCAGTTCTTC
few	TRBV4-1	TRBD1	TRBJ2-7	CASSQEYGTGGISYEQYF	TGCGCCAGCAGCCAAGAATACGGGACAGGGGGCATCTCCTACGAGCAGTACTTC
.	TRBV12-5	TRBD1	TRBJ1-1	CASGSPRKGATEAFF	TGTGCTAGTGGTTCCCCTCGGAAGGGGGCGACTGAAGCTTTCTTT
.	TRBV20-1	.	TRBJ2-5	CSARTGGVRTQYF	TGCAGTGCTAGGACAGGCGGGGTGAGGACCCAGTACTTC
.	TRBV24-1	.	TRBJ2-3	CATSDFGGSRTSTDTQYF	TGTGCCACCAGTGATTTCGGCGGTTCCCGAACTAGCACAGATACGCAGTATTTT
.	TRBV7-9	TRBD1	TRBJ2-5	CASSPLGTGARDQETQYF	TGTGCCAGCAGCCCTCTTGGGACAGGGGCGAGGGATCAAGAGACCCAGTACTTC
.	TRBV3-1	.	TRBJ2-7	CASSQVGNEQYF	TGTGCCAGCAGCCAAGTCGGGAACGAGCAGTACTTC
few	TRBV12-3/TRBV12-4	.	TRBJ1-1	CASSPDRQMNTEAFF	TGTGCCAGCAGTCCCGACAGGCAAATGAACACTGAAGCTTTCTTT
.	TRBV18	.	TRBJ2-5	CASSPGNGETQYF	TGTGCCAGCTCACCAGGGAACGGTGAGACCCAGTACTTC
.	TRBV25-1	.	TRBJ1-1	CASSESQFDTEAFF	TGTGCCAGCAGTGAATCTCAGTTCGACACTGAAGCTTTCTTT
many	TRBV4-3	TRBD1	TRBJ2-3	CASSLRTGSDTQYF	TGCGCCAGCAGCCTTCGGACAGGATCAGATACGCAGTATTTT
.	TRBV9	TRBD1	TRBJ2-7	CASSLQGDAWEQYF	TGTGCCAGCAGCCTCCAGGGGGACGCTTGGGAGCAGTACTTC
once	TRBV30	.	TRBJ1-4	CAWSQGGAANEKLFF	TGTGCCTGGAGCCAAGGGGGTGCAGCTAATGAAAAACTGTTTTTT
.	TRBV7-9	.	TRBJ1-5	CASSSGYQPQHF	TGTGCCAGCAGCTCCGGTTATCAGCCCCAGCATTTT
many	TRBV5-1	TRBD2	TRBJ2-2	CASSTGGANTGELFF	TGCGCCAGCAGCACGGGAGGGGCGAACACCGGGGAGCTGTTTTTT
few	TRBV9	.	TRBJ1-3	CASSGDRPHSGNTIYF	TGTGCCAGCAGCGGCGACAGGCCTCACTCTGGAAACACCATATATTTT
few	TRBV5-1	.	TRBJ2-1	CASSLAENSYNEQFF	TGCGCCAGCAGCTTGGCCGAGAACTCCTACAATGAGCAGTTCTTC
few	TRBV29-1	.	TRBJ1-5	CSISLWCAGQTNQPQHF	TGCAGCATCTCCCTCTGGTGTGCCGGCCAGACTAATCAGCCCCAGCATTTT
.	TRBV7-7	TRBD2	TRBJ2-7	CASSKTVPSGRIHEQYF	TGTGCTAGCAGCAAGACAGTGCCTAGCGGGAGAATCCACGAGCAGTACTTC
few	TRBV11-2	.	TRBJ2-3	CASSLDWTTDTQYF	TGTGCCAGCAGCTTAGACTGGACCACAGATACGCAGTATTTT
many	TRBV5-1	TRBD1	TRBJ2-7	CASSLAGQTYEQYF	TGCGCCAGCAGCTTGGCGGGACAGACCTACGAGCAGTACTTC
.	TRBV29-1	TRBD2	TRBJ2-5	CSVASGAQETQYF	TGCAGCGTCGCAAGCGGGGCACAAGAGACCCAGTACTTC
.	TRBV5-1	TRBD2	TRBJ2-1	CASSLRGTIWDEQFF	TGCGCCAGCAGCTTGAGAGGGACTATTTGGGATGAGCAGTTCTTC
few	TRBV3-1	.	TRBJ1-2	CASSQVHSSYGYTF	TGTGCCAGCAGCCAAGTGCACAGTAGCTATGGCTACACCTTC
.	TRBV21-1	.	TRBJ2-4	CASSKWVTKNIQYF	TGTGCCAGCAGCAAATGGGTAACCAAAAACATTCAGTACTTC
.	TRBV29-1	TRBD1	TRBJ2-7	CSVEEEGQAAYEQYF	TGCAGCGTTGAAGAAGAGGGACAGGCCGCCTACGAGCAGTACTTC
.	TRBV7-2	.	TRBJ2-1	CASSLPEFSEQFF	TGTGCCAGCAGCTTACCGGAGTTCTCTGAGCAGTTCTTC
.	TRBV7-9	.	TRBJ2-7	CASSSRDGYEQYF	TGTGCCAGCAGCTCAAGGGATGGCTACGAGCAGTACTTC
.	TRBV5-1	.	TRBJ2-7	CASSLGTGSSYGQYF	TGCGCCAGCAGCCTTGGGACGGGGAGCTCCTACGGGCAGTACTTC